Described below is a single T cell receptor (beta chain) sequence and its context. The junction shows a germline mismatch at one end, possibly a read error. This record belongs to a study of shared clonotypes between healthy human individuals. Study-level background: Ranging from 18 to 49 in age, donors were a couple of women and three men.

Per the original methods: There were no quality scores in the junction-only immunoSEQ sequences, so filtering differed. Data came from immunoSEQ multiplex PCR; TCRdb stores just in-frame clones and leaves some out. V and J calls and clone size are those listed in that table; D and trimming were worked out from the DNA. The profile shows 450,000 to 500,000 clones, over 60% of them singletons. CDR1 is MNHNY, CDR2 SVGAGI, per germline (reference sequence). The CDR3 extends over 15 amino acids. Sequenced material: PBMCs. The rearrangement links TRBV6-6 to TRBJ2-7; tentatively, D is TRBD2 (7 bases). The receptor comes from a woman in her forties in good health. Some clones in this sample may be carry-over from other donors' samples. This CDR3 is CASTPVGGGVNEQYF. Here the CDR3 DNA reads TGTGCCAGCACTCCCGTCGGCGGGGGCGTCAACGAGCAGTACTTT.